This T cell receptor (beta chain) was sequenced in a study of shared T cell receptors in the human thymus (dated by TCRdb to the early 2020s). About the investigation overall: The study examined how self-reactive, shared T-cell receptor alpha chains are generated in the human thymus.

Libraries were made using the immunoSEQ multiplex PCR assay. As stored in TCRdb, this immuneACCESS dataset retains in-frame rearrangements with V and J assigned. A fraction of the clones does not appear; measured against another copy, unresolved V genes explain less than half of the discrepancy, and the remainder lacks a known reason. The sample contains about 660,000 clones, approximately 87% of them found a single time. Of the sample, just under 0.0095% falls within the top ten clones. Points on this clone: The specificity of this receptor is unknown. No quality values exist for individual bases; no much larger clone is one base distant.

For CDR1 and CDR2, the germline V gene lists SNHLY and FYNNEI. At the junction V is shortened by 6 bases and J by 0 bases; bases outside the gene matches: 5. The cysteine opens and the phenylalanine closes a CDR3 of 15 amino acids. Of the read, only the CDR3 DNA is kept; its 45 bases are in frame from base 1. Separately, the same data were catalogued under a study of human thymus T cells. That second report states: In Finland, the donors were immunologically healthy infants who were having open corrective cardiac surgery for congenital heart defects. Thymus tissue was collected as surgical resects that were removed during corrective cardiac surgery. Both the thymic and the peripheral blood repertoires appeared to show biased V and J gene segment usage. According to the related research, thymic TCR repertoires were highly overlapping among unrelated individuals. TCR alpha and beta repertoires from roughly eight infant thymus samples and a few related peripheral blood samples were characterized in the study. Donor ages ranged from about 6 to 250 days, and the cohort comprised over five male and a couple of female infants. Thymocytes were freed from the tissue by mechanical means and kept at -70 degrees C as pellets of about 8.5-34 million cells. A QIAsymphony instrument was used to extract genomic DNA from the frozen cell pellets. Using the immunoSEQ multiplex PCR assay, the TCRB and TCRAD loci were amplified from a standardized quantity of quality-controlled genomic DNA. The amplicons covered the V(D)J region and were long enough to include the CDR3 and to identify the V and J genes. Through the commercial immunoSEQ service, the amplicons were sequenced on an Illumina platform. Corrections for primer bias and sequencing errors followed previously described methods, while TCRAD and TCRB definitions were based on the IMGT database. Analysis of the repertoires was done with immunoSEQ Analyzer 3.0 and VDJTools and included basic statistics, V/J segment usage, diversity estimates, rarefaction and pairwise overlap. To estimate diversity, the Chao1, ChaoE, Efron-Thisted, Shannon and inverse Simpson indices were applied, and diversity was also estimated on datasets down-sampled to the smallest sample. Repertoire overlap was determined by strict matching of CDR3 nucleotide sequence, V gene and J gene, and Jaccard-based multidimensional scaling clustering was applied. Thymus samples yielded on average approximately 860,000 unique TCRB clonotypes, compared with 65,000 to 100,000 from blood samples.

This chain is built from TRBV2 and TRBJ1-3; the junction holds 7 bases that match TRBD1. This clonotype originated in a boy under three years old with a congenital heart defect. Donor details come from another sample of the same person, matched by shared clones. The specimen was thymocytes. CDR3 loop: CASSDREHSGNTIYF. The nucleotide sequence reads TGTGCCAGCAGCGACAGGGAACACTCTGGAAACACCATATATTTT.